This is a list of T cell receptor beta chains from one sample in a study of response to subunit inactivated influenza vaccine. A single record per CDR3 protein comes from TCRdb applying MiXCR to the RT-PCR reads. The sample has 500,000 to 600,000 distinct CDR3 sequences; around 10% are singletons. These records were also assigned to another study, of T cells expressing NK-cell markers.

Here the sequenced sample was PBMCs from blood, taken on the day of vaccination. All receptors come from a man between 50 and 59 years old who received an inactivated influenza vaccine. Both conserved end residues are trimmed from each CDR3.

v_call cdr3_aa
TRBV20-1 SGRDRGINEQF
TRBV12-3/TRBV12-4 ASRTSGRVSGELF
TRBV7-9 ASSLSPGNEQF
TRBV7-2 ASSLNQGILSYEQY
TRBV4-2 ASSQGGTLAKNIQY
TRBV5-4 ASSPKGRNTGELF
TRBV12-3/TRBV12-4 ASSLATTGTQY
TRBV7-6 ASSLGGGLAPNIQY
TRBV20-1 SARPLAPSTDTQY
TRBV4-3 ASSQYLAPSSYEQY
TRBV7-7 ASSLGGTVKTQY
TRBV10-2 ASSGLAGKQETQY
TRBV30 AWSFTPYNEQF